The 22 T cell receptor beta chains presented below share a single source sample, sequenced in a study of T cells in Graves' hyperthyroidism and ophthalmopathy (dated by TCRdb to between 2018 and 2021). The library was obtained by multiplex PCR. TCRdb records Illumina HiSeq 2000 as the sequencer. The TCR beta CDR3 regions were amplified from RNA transcripts. The TCR CDR3 was subjected to a first round of RT-PCR using the HTBI primer set and the Qiagen OneStep RT-PCR kit. The public reads were run again by TCRdb, first through fastp at Q25 and then through MiXCR, and only productive beta chains were kept. Each CDR3 protein appears once, grouped with its most common genes and DNA. The sample yields approximately 500,000 distinct CDR3 sequences; under 60% were counted once. The ten biggest clones cover around 7.7% of the sample. Input material: peripheral blood or thyroid tissue (not recorded which). The source of these receptors is a woman younger than 30 with Graves' hyperthyroidism.

This clonotype was counted many times. This chain uses TRBV7-9 with TRBJ2-2; 10 nucleotides line up with TRBD2. Germline assignment: CDR1 SEHNR and CDR2 FQNEAQ (reference sequence). The CDR3 runs to 14 residues. With 10 bases clipped from V and 4 bases from J, the junction kept 6 bases outside the gene matches. CDR3 residues: CAILAGAGTGELFF. DNA of the CDR3: TGTGCCATCCTAGCGGGAGCGGGCACCGGGGAGCTGTTTTTT. The full variable domain, completed using reference TRBV7-9 and TRBJ2-2, is DTGVSQNPRHKITKRGQNVTFRCDPISEHNRLYWYRQTLGQGPEFLTYFQNEAQLEKSRLLSDRFSAERPKGSFSTLEIQRTEQGDSAMYLCAILAGAGTGELFFGEGSRLTVL.

The rearrangement uses TRBV5-1 and TRBJ2-3; the D gene is possibly TRBD2 (6 bases). Trimming took 0 bases from V and 4 from J, leaving 12 bases between them. The germline V gene encodes CDR1 SGHRS and CDR2 YFSETQ. The CDR3 extends over 15 amino acids. CDR3 in amino acids: CASSLVGSGADTQYF. The DNA for the CDR3 is TGCGCCAGCAGCTTGGTGGGTAGCGGAGCAGATACGCAGTATTTT.

This clonotype was found many times. The J gene is TRBJ2-6, the V gene TRBV6-1, with D uncertain. Germline V gene data show CDR1 as MNHNS and CDR2 as SASEGT. This CDR3 comprises 13 residues. With 7 bases removed from V and 1 base from J, the gap between germline ends came to 5 bases. Here the CDR3 reads CASNLSGANVLTF. The CDR3 DNA follows: TGTGCCAGCAATTTATCTGGGGCCAACGTCCTGACTTTC.

J is TRBJ2-7 and V is TRBV2; possibly TRBD2 for D (5 bases). Germline CDR1 reads SNHLY; CDR2 reads FYNNEI. V dropped 3 bases and J dropped 7 bases, with 10 bases sitting between them. CDR3 length: 12 residues. CDR3: CASSEEANEQYF. The CDR3 bases are TGTGCCAGCAGTGAGGAGGCCAATGAGCAGTACTTC.

This clonotype was counted a single time. The rearrangement joins TRBV10-1 to TRBJ1-2; D ambiguous. Between the trimmed V and J ends, which lost 3 bases and 2 bases, there was a span of 10 bases. The CDR3 totals 14 residues. Germline values: CDR1 WNHNN, CDR2 SYGVQD (reference sequence). The CDR3 sequence is CASSEPQTNYGYTF. CDR3 sequence (DNA): TGCGCCAGCAGTGAACCCCAGACAAACTATGGCTACACCTTC.

This clonotype was detected many times. The genes are TRBV7-8 and TRBJ1-1; TRBD1 matches at 11 bases. Germline-derived CDR1 and CDR2 are SGHVS and FQNEAQ. With V trimmed by 5 bases and J by 11 bases, 7 bases remained unmatched. The CDR3 sequence is 13 residues long. The CDR3 reads CASSPDRGREAFF. The CDR3 nucleotides read TGTGCCAGCAGCCCGGACAGGGGGCGCGAGGCTTTCTTT.

The chain combines TRBV5-1 with TRBJ2-3; 12 bases match TRBD2. The V and J ends lost 0 bases and 5 bases, in that order; junction bases with no gene match: 4. Germline CDR1 reads SGHRS; CDR2 reads YFSETQ. This CDR3 is built from 16 residues. CDR3 amino acids: CASSLGLAGAGDTQYF. The CDR3 coding sequence is TGCGCCAGCAGCTTGGGACTAGCGGGAGCGGGAGATACGCAGTATTTT.

The rearrangement uses TRBV7-2 and TRBJ2-5, with TRBD2 matching over 11 bases. V dropped 1 base and J dropped 5; count of bases not matched to a gene: 9. The CDR3 sequence is 17 residues long. CDR1 is SGHTA and CDR2 is FQGNSA in the germline V gene. The CDR3 loop is CASSLVGTSGILETQYF. The CDR3 region has the DNA TGTGCCAGCAGCTTAGTTGGGACTAGCGGAATCCTGGAGACCCAGTACTTC.

This clonotype was counted ten times or more. The rearrangement joins TRBV7-9 to TRBJ1-1; no clear D gene. The CDR3 loop spans 12 amino acids. Trimming cost V 5 bases and J 1 base, with 5 bases left between them. Germline CDR1 and CDR2: SEHNR and FQNEAQ (reference sequence). Here the CDR3 reads CASSKQNTEAFF. The CDR3 region has the DNA TGTGCCAGCAGCAAACAGAACACTGAAGCTTTCTTT.

The table lists this clonotype with many counts. This rearrangement joins TRBV6-2 or TRBV6-3 to TRBJ1-5, with D unclear. The CDR3 totals 15 residues. V was clipped by 2 bases and J by 4 bases, with 12 bases between them. Germline lookup yields CDR1 MNHEY and CDR2 SVGEGT. The chain's CDR3 is CASSYDPGENQPQHF. CDR3 nucleotide sequence: TGTGCCAGCAGTTACGACCCCGGAGAGAATCAGCCCCAGCATTTT.

The genes are TRBV6-1 and TRBJ1-1; TRBD1 might be the D (6 bases). The CDR3 consists of 13 residues. Germline assignment: CDR1 MNHNS and CDR2 SASEGT. V lost 1 base and J 7 bases, leaving 10 bases between the germline ends. The CDR3: CASSEDGGGEAFF. The CDR3 region has the DNA TGTGCCAGCAGTGAAGACGGGGGCGGTGAAGCTTTCTTT.

The chain carries TRBV6-6 and TRBJ1-4; no clear D gene. CDR3 length: 16 amino acids. Germline CDR1 is MNHNY and CDR2 is SVGAGI (reference sequence). Between the trimmed V and J ends, which lost 1 base and 4 bases, there was a span of 13 bases. CDR3 loop: CASSYFPNLINEKLFF. DNA for the CDR3: TGTGCCAGCAGTTACTTTCCCAACTTGATTAATGAAAAACTGTTTTTT.

The chain is built from TRBV30 and TRBJ1-5; no clear D gene. CDR1 and CDR2 (germline): GTSNPN, SVGIG (reference sequence). V was cut by 2 bases and J by 7 bases, with 12 bases left in between. This CDR3 region has 13 residues. CDR3 protein: CAWSNMKNQPQHF. As DNA, the CDR3 is TGTGCCTGGAGTAACATGAAAAACCAGCCCCAGCATTTT.

Ten or more counts support this clonotype. The rearrangement links TRBV2 to TRBJ2-7; 8 bases align to TRBD2. The CDR3 covers 16 residues. The germline V gene encodes CDR1 SNHLY and CDR2 FYNNEI. V dropped 3 bases and J dropped 3; count of bases not matched to a gene: 10. The CDR3 spells CASSDGDGRAFYEQYF. The CDR3 DNA reads as TGTGCCAGCAGTGACGGAGACGGGAGGGCCTTCTACGAGCAGTACTTC.

This chain connects TRBV24-1 to TRBJ2-6; tentatively, D is TRBD2 (5 bases). The germline CDR1 and CDR2 sequences are KGHDR and SFDVKD. The V end lost 1 base, the J end lost 2 bases, and 8 bases lay between the germline ends. The CDR3 loop spans 16 amino acids. DNA for the CDR3: TGTGCCACCAGTGATTTATCGGGGACTGGGGCCAACGTCCTGACTTTC. Translating it yields CATSDLSGTGANVLTF.

Worth noting for this clonotype: No conserved phenylalanine or tryptophan is present at the end of the CDR3, so a read error is the likely explanation. The chain joins TRBV7-6 to TRBJ2-7, with D perhaps matching TRBD1 or TRBD2 (5 bases each). Germline CDR1 reads SGHVS; CDR2 reads FNYEAQ. V lost 1 base, J lost 1 base, and 11 bases lay in between. This CDR3 is built from 15 residues. This chain's CDR3 is CASSLDPGRSYEQYL. CDR3 nucleotide sequence: TGTGCCAGCAGCTTAGATCCGGGACGATCCTACGAGCAGTACCTC.

This rearrangement joins TRBV12-3 or TRBV12-4 to TRBJ2-7; 7 bases map to TRBD1. CDR3 size: 12 residues. The V and J ends lost 4 bases and 6 bases, in that order; junction bases with no gene match: 3. The CDR3, as DNA: TGTGCCAGCAGTTCAGGGACAGCCGAGCAGTACTTC. Translated, it gives CASSSGTAEQYF.

In this sample, this clonotype turned up many times. The chain is built from TRBV12-3 or TRBV12-4 and TRBJ1-5; the D is unclear. With 8 bases removed from V and 4 bases from J, the gap between germline ends came to 9 bases. The CDR3 has 12 residues. CDR3 loop: CASRFSNQPQHF. In nucleotides, the CDR3 is TGTGCCAGCCGATTTTCGAATCAGCCCCAGCATTTT.

This clonotype came up a few times. The chain has TRBV10-3 and TRBJ2-7, with D unresolved. Germline V gives CDR1 ENHRY, CDR2 SYGVKD. The length of the CDR3 is 15 residues. V was clipped by 3 bases and J by 4 bases, with 16 bases between them. CDR3 coding DNA: TGTGCCATCAGTGATTTTCAGACCCAGCATTACGAGCAGTACTTC. Translated: CAISDFQTQHYEQYF.

At least ten counts were recorded for this clonotype. The chain joins TRBV10-3 to TRBJ1-2; D gene uncertain. Trimming left V 3 bases short and J 7 bases short, with 12 bases between. The germline gives CDR1 ENHRY, CDR2 SYGVKD. The CDR3 runs to 13 residues. The CDR3 protein is CAISDEPVGGYTF. CDR3 nucleotides: TGTGCCATCAGTGACGAGCCTGTGGGTGGCTACACCTTC.

Notes on this clonotype: A much larger clone lies one base from this, so it may be a read error. The conserved closing phenylalanine or tryptophan is absent in this CDR3, likely reflecting a read error. The V call is TRBV4-1, the J call TRBJ1-1; TRBD1 agrees at 7 bases. The CDR3 is made up of 15 amino acids. Germline-derived CDR1 and CDR2 are MGHRA and YSYEKL. This chain's CDR3 is CASSKRQGLNTEAFL. The CDR3 DNA is TGTGCCAGCAGCAAGCGACAGGGCCTGAACACTGAAGCTTTCCTT.

This clonotype showed up just a few times. The rearrangement uses TRBV24-1 and TRBJ2-1; 8 bases align to TRBD2. Looked up from germline, CDR1 is KGHDR and CDR2 is SFDVKD. J gave up 9 bases and V 3 bases, and 12 bases lay outside the gene matches. The CDR3 has 16 amino acids. The DNA of the CDR3 is TGTGCCACCAGTGATCCCCTGGTGGCGGGAGGAGGTGAGCAGTTCTTC. It translates to CATSDPLVAGGGEQFF.